A selection of T cell receptor beta chains follows, all from one sample in a study of PD-1 blockade in classical Hodgkin lymphoma. Generated by immunoSEQ multiplex PCR, the TCRdb table keeps only in-frame clones and is missing some. The sample has around 99,000 clones; roughly 79% are singletons. The sample consisted of peripheral blood mononuclear cells (PBMCs), taken before the second cycle of nivolumab. The source is a human donor with classical Hodgkin lymphoma. Both conserved end residues are part of each CDR3. A D gene is named only where the DNA matches it firmly. Clone size appears in some rows only: once, few, many, or a class for an expanded clone.

d_gene: TRBD2
j_gene: TRBJ2-7
abundance: -
v_gene: TRBV7-2
CDR3aa: CASSSRWTSENDLGYEQYF
CDR3nt: TGTGCCAGCAGCTCCCGCTGGACTAGCGAGAACGACCTAGGCTACGAGCAGTACTTC

d_gene: -
j_gene: TRBJ2-3
abundance: -
v_gene: TRBV15
CDR3aa: CATSRAGVGTDTQYF
CDR3nt: TGTGCCACCAGCAGAGCGGGAGTCGGCACAGATACGCAGTATTTT

d_gene: -
j_gene: TRBJ2-6
abundance: few
v_gene: TRBV29-1
CDR3aa: CSVDQGAGANVLTF
CDR3nt: TGCAGCGTTGATCAAGGGGCTGGGGCCAACGTCCTGACTTTC

d_gene: -
j_gene: TRBJ2-3
abundance: -
v_gene: TRBV18
CDR3aa: CASSPPPSTDTQYF
CDR3nt: TGTGCCAGCTCACCACCCCCGAGCACAGATACGCAGTATTTT

d_gene: -
j_gene: TRBJ1-2
abundance: -
v_gene: TRBV5-6
CDR3aa: CASRLQGVAYGYTF
CDR3nt: TGTGCCAGCAGATTACAGGGAGTTGCCTATGGCTACACCTTC

d_gene: TRBD1
j_gene: TRBJ2-7
abundance: few
v_gene: TRBV6-1
CDR3aa: CASSEDRGRGEQYF
CDR3nt: TGTGCCAGCAGTGAGGACAGGGGTAGGGGCGAGCAGTACTTC

d_gene: -
j_gene: TRBJ2-2
abundance: once
v_gene: TRBV28
CDR3aa: CASSTGLAGELFF
CDR3nt: TGTGCCAGCAGTACGGGCCTGGCCGGGGAGCTGTTTTTT

d_gene: -
j_gene: TRBJ2-1
abundance: -
v_gene: TRBV7-8
CDR3aa: CASTHRVVNEQFF
CDR3nt: TGTGCCAGCACCCACAGGGTGGTCAATGAGCAGTTCTTC

d_gene: TRBD2
j_gene: TRBJ2-3
abundance: once
v_gene: TRBV6-5
CDR3aa: CASSLAGSSTDTQYF
CDR3nt: TGTGCCAGCAGCCTAGCGGGCTCTAGCACAGATACGCAGTATTTT

d_gene: -
j_gene: TRBJ2-7
abundance: once
v_gene: TRBV11-2
CDR3aa: CASSPQRASYEQYF
CDR3nt: TGTGCCAGCAGCCCCCAGAGGGCGTCCTACGAGCAGTACTTC

d_gene: -
j_gene: TRBJ1-2
abundance: -
v_gene: TRBV25-1
CDR3aa: CASSELGSYGYTF
CDR3nt: TGTGCCAGCAGTGAATTGGGGAGCTATGGCTACACCTTC

d_gene: -
j_gene: TRBJ1-1
abundance: once
v_gene: TRBV7-8
CDR3aa: CASSLARRGEAFF
CDR3nt: TGTGCCAGCAGCTTAGCCAGGCGAGGGGAAGCTTTCTTT

d_gene: -
j_gene: TRBJ1-5
abundance: -
v_gene: TRBV27
CDR3aa: CASSLGKSSNQPQHF
CDR3nt: TGTGCCAGCAGTTTAGGGAAATCGAGCAATCAGCCCCAGCATTTT

d_gene: TRBD2
j_gene: TRBJ2-3
abundance: -
v_gene: TRBV13
CDR3aa: CASSLTLAGGTDTQYF
CDR3nt: TGTGCCAGCAGCTTGACCCTAGCGGGAGGGACAGATACGCAGTATTTT

d_gene: TRBD2
j_gene: TRBJ2-2
abundance: -
v_gene: TRBV19
CDR3aa: CASTPRLADTGELFF
CDR3nt: TGTGCCAGTACCCCCCGGCTAGCGGACACCGGGGAGCTGTTTTTT

d_gene: TRBD2
j_gene: TRBJ2-7
abundance: -
v_gene: TRBV7-2
CDR3aa: CASSLASGRSHEQYF
CDR3nt: TGTGCCAGCAGCTTAGCTAGCGGGAGGTCCCACGAGCAGTACTTC

d_gene: -
j_gene: TRBJ2-1
abundance: -
v_gene: TRBV10-2
CDR3aa: CASSGTYYNEQFF
CDR3nt: TGCGCCAGCTCCGGGACATATTACAATGAGCAGTTCTTC

d_gene: TRBD1
j_gene: TRBJ1-2
abundance: -
v_gene: TRBV5-1
CDR3aa: CASSPLTGGDYGYTF
CDR3nt: TGCGCCAGCAGCCCACTGACAGGGGGCGACTATGGCTACACCTTC

d_gene: -
j_gene: TRBJ2-6
abundance: -
v_gene: TRBV9
CDR3aa: CASSVGSTGANVLTF
CDR3nt: TGTGCCAGCAGCGTAGGGAGCACTGGGGCCAACGTCCTGACTTTC

d_gene: -
j_gene: TRBJ2-7
abundance: few
v_gene: TRBV6-1
CDR3aa: CASSSIRDEQYF
CDR3nt: TGTGCCAGCAGCTCAATACGGGACGAGCAGTACTTC

d_gene: TRBD2
j_gene: TRBJ2-2
abundance: -
v_gene: TRBV5-1
CDR3aa: CASTEIAGGLDTGELFF
CDR3nt: TGCGCCAGCACCGAGATAGCGGGAGGGTTAGACACCGGGGAGCTGTTTTTT

d_gene: TRBD1
j_gene: TRBJ1-4
abundance: -
v_gene: TRBV28
CDR3aa: CASNQQGAGEKLFF
CDR3nt: TGTGCCAGCAACCAACAGGGGGCCGGTGAAAAACTGTTTTTT

d_gene: -
j_gene: TRBJ1-3
abundance: -
v_gene: TRBV5-1
CDR3aa: CASSLEGGLSGNTIYF
CDR3nt: TGCGCCAGCAGCTTAGAAGGCGGGCTTTCTGGAAACACCATATATTTT

d_gene: TRBD1
j_gene: TRBJ1-1
abundance: -
v_gene: TRBV6-1
CDR3aa: CASSERTTGGWGTEAFF
CDR3nt: TGTGCCAGCAGTGAACGTACTACAGGGGGCTGGGGCACTGAAGCTTTCTTT

d_gene: -
j_gene: TRBJ2-3
abundance: -
v_gene: TRBV5-5
CDR3aa: CASSSGSDTQYF
CDR3nt: TGTGCCAGCAGTTCCGGGTCCGATACGCAGTATTTT

d_gene: -
j_gene: TRBJ1-4
abundance: -
v_gene: TRBV29-1
CDR3aa: CSVASGPNEKLFF
CDR3nt: TGCAGCGTTGCCAGTGGACCTAATGAAAAACTGTTTTTT